These 17 T cell receptor beta chains originate from one sample sequenced in a study of blood T cell repertoires in COVID-19 (TCRdb year 2020). Libraries were made using the immunoSEQ multiplex PCR assay. TCRdb retrieved this table from immuneACCESS and kept in-frame rearrangements only. Not all clones are present; in checked studies, unresolved V genes account for under half, and no reason is known for the remainder. In this sample the table shows about 190,000 clones, approximately 80% of which occur a single time. The ten most abundant clones make up around 16% of the sample. Material: PBMCs or T cells enriched from blood (not recorded which). These TCRs come from a woman aged 45-65 years who had recovered from COVID-19.

The chain recombines TRBV11-3 with TRBJ2-1; no clear D gene. This CDR3 is 17 amino acids long. Per germline, CDR1 SGHNT and CDR2 YENEEA. Trimming took off 0 bases at V and 1 base at J, with 13 bases between the two ends. CDR3 nucleotides: TGTGCCAGCAGCTTAGATCCGTCCCTAGGTTCCTACAATGAGCAGTTCTTC. This codes for CASSLDPSLGSYNEQFF. The full variable domain, its missing parts supplied by reference TRBV11-3 and TRBJ2-1, is EAGVVQSPRYKIIEKKQPVAFWCNPISGHNTLYWYLQNLGQGPELLIRYENEEAVDDSQLPKDRFSAERLKGVDSTLKIQPAELGDSAVYLCASSLDPSLGSYNEQFFGPGTRLTVL.

J is TRBJ1-6 and V is TRBV7-2; 7 bases are shared with TRBD1. Germline CDR1 reads SGHTA; CDR2 reads FQGNSA. V shed 5 bases and J 3 bases; nucleotides not matched to a gene: 4. This CDR3 is built from 15 residues. CDR3 sequence reads: CASSSRDSYNSPLHF. Written as DNA, the CDR3 is TGTGCCAGCAGCAGCCGGGACAGCTATAATTCACCCCTCCACTTT.

This clone was seen just once. The chain is built from TRBV7-6 and TRBJ1-1, with 9 bases aligning to TRBD1. Germline trimming cut 6 bases from V and 1 base from J; bases unmatched to any gene: 6. This CDR3 region has 15 residues. Germline V gene data show CDR1 as SGHVS and CDR2 as FNYEAQ. DNA of the CDR3: TGTGCCAGCAGTACCGACAGGGGGTCGAACACTGAAGCTTTCTTT. This codes for CASSTDRGSNTEAFF.

V and J are TRBV30 and TRBJ2-4; 9 positions agree with TRBD1. This CDR3 has 14 amino acids. V lost 5 bases and J lost 2; bases outside the gene matches: 4. Germline V gene sequence: CDR1 GTSNPN, CDR2 SVGIG (reference sequence). The CDR3 is CAWQQGATKNIQYF. The CDR3 DNA reads as TGTGCCTGGCAACAGGGGGCCACCAAAAACATTCAGTACTTC.

This clone was picked up many times. The chain combines TRBV28 with TRBJ2-4, with D perhaps matching TRBD2 (5 bases). In germline, CDR1 is MDHEN, CDR2 SYDVKM. The V and J ends lost 3 bases and 3 bases respectively, with 6 bases between them. The CDR3 runs 13 residues. The CDR3 DNA is TGTGCCAGCAGTTTGAGCGGCAAAAACATTCAGTACTTC. It codes for CASSLSGKNIQYF.

The rearrangement uses TRBV3-1 (or the pseudogene TRBV3-2) and TRBJ1-4; no reliable D call. V gave up 1 base and J gave up 8 bases, with 14 bases separating them. The CDR3 runs to 15 residues. Germline loops: CDR1 LGHDT, CDR2 YNNKEL (reference sequence). The CDR3 is CASSQVAGFGEKLFF. CDR3 nucleotides: TGTGCCAGCAGCCAAGTAGCCGGGTTTGGGGAAAAACTGTTTTTT.

The chain uses TRBV5-1 and TRBJ1-1; D is possibly TRBD1 (5 bases). Between the trimmed V and J ends, which lost 5 bases and 5 bases, there was a span of 19 bases. CDR3 length: 15 residues. The germline V gene has CDR1 SGHRS and CDR2 YFSETQ. CDR3 DNA sequence: TGCGCCAGCAGGGGTTCGACAGAGGCGCCAACTGAAGCTTTCTTT. It encodes CASRGSTEAPTEAFF.

This chain uses TRBV28 with TRBJ2-7, with a possible D match to TRBD2 (5 bases). Germline V gives CDR1 MDHEN, CDR2 SYDVKM. Trimming pared 6 bases from V and 0 bases from J, leaving 12 bases between. This CDR3 region has 14 residues. CDR3 coding DNA: TGTGCCAGCAGGAGGGCCGGGGACTCCTACGAGCAGTACTTC. Encoded protein: CASRRAGDSYEQYF.

The V call is TRBV24-1, the J call TRBJ2-3; TRBD2 aligns across 10 bases. CDR1 is KGHDR and CDR2 is SFDVKD in the germline V gene. This CDR3 has 16 residues. J gave up 4 bases and V 3 bases, and 6 bases lay outside the gene matches. The CDR3: CATSDRVAGGPDTQYF. The CDR3 nucleotides read TGTGCCACCAGTGATAGGGTAGCGGGAGGACCAGATACGCAGTATTTT.

The rearrangement links TRBV11-2 to TRBJ2-1; D gene uncertain. CDR3 length: 14 residues. The V and J ends lost 1 base and 6 bases respectively, with 10 bases between them. Germline loops: CDR1 SGHAT, CDR2 FQNNGV. CDR3 in amino acids: CASSLGSHANEQFF. The CDR3 bases are TGTGCCAGCAGCTTAGGGAGCCACGCCAATGAGCAGTTCTTC.

To note about this clone: At one end, the junction sequence differs from germline, possibly due to a read error. The gene calls are TRBV3-1 (or the pseudogene TRBV3-2) and TRBJ2-1; 9 nucleotides match TRBD2. The CDR3 length is 14 residues. In germline, CDR1 is LGHDT, CDR2 YNNKEL (reference sequence). For the CDR3, the DNA is TGTGCCAGCAGCCAAACCATAGCGGGGGCGGGGATGGTCTTC. Amino acids: CASSQTIAGAGMVF.

J is TRBJ2-3 and V is TRBV9; 7 bases align to TRBD2. The J segment lost 2 bases and the V segment lost 8 bases, leaving 11 bases of the junction unmatched. CDR1 and CDR2 from the germline V gene are SGDLS and YYNGEE. This CDR3 has 15 residues. The CDR3, as DNA: TGTGCCAGTAACGAGGGAGGGAGGTACACAGATACGCAGTATTTT. Translated, it gives CASNEGGRYTDTQYF.

V gene TRBV6-1 combines with J gene TRBJ2-4; 7 bases match TRBD2. V shed 1 base and J 6 bases; nucleotides not matched to a gene: 6. The CDR3 loop spans 15 amino acids. Looked up from germline, CDR1 is MNHNS and CDR2 is SASEGT. CDR3 DNA: TGTGCCAGCAGTGAAGGGCCGGGGGGACGAAACATTCAGTACTTC. It yields the protein CASSEGPGGRNIQYF.

V and J are TRBV3-1 (or the pseudogene TRBV3-2) and TRBJ1-3; D is perhaps TRBD1 (6 bases). The CDR3 length is 16 residues. Trimming pared 4 bases from V and 0 bases from J, leaving 13 bases between. Per the germline V gene, CDR1 is LGHDT and CDR2 is YNNKEL (reference sequence). For the CDR3, the DNA is TGTGCCAGCAGCCCACTCGACAGGCCCTCTGGAAACACCATATATTTT. Amino acid sequence: CASSPLDRPSGNTIYF.

The CDR3 sequence: CASSYTGGETYEQYF. The CDR3 nucleotides read TGTGCCAGCAGCTACACAGGGGGCGAGACCTACGAGCAGTACTTC. This chain connects TRBV7-2 to TRBJ2-7; 9 bases fit TRBD1. V dropped 4 bases and J dropped 2; count of bases not matched to a gene: 6. The CDR3 length is 15 residues. Germline values: CDR1 SGHTA, CDR2 FQGNSA.

The gene calls are TRBV28 and TRBJ1-1, with D perhaps TRBD1 (6 bases). Looked up from germline, CDR1 is MDHEN and CDR2 is SYDVKM. The V gene lost 6 bases and the J gene lost 3 bases, with 17 bases spanning the gap. CDR3 length: 15 residues. The CDR3 spells CASRGGDRGYTEAFF. CDR3 in DNA: TGTGCCAGCAGAGGGGGGGACCGGGGGTACACTGAAGCTTTCTTT.

V is TRBV5-4 and J is TRBJ2-1, with 10 bases that match TRBD2. With V trimmed by 3 bases and J by 5 bases, 5 bases remained unmatched. Looked up from germline, CDR1 is SGHNT and CDR2 is YYREEE (reference sequence). The CDR3 consists of 15 residues. The CDR3 loop is CASSSKREGDNEQFF. The CDR3 coding sequence is TGTGCCAGCAGCTCCAAGCGGGAGGGGGACAATGAGCAGTTCTTC.